This T cell receptor (beta chain) was recovered during a study of technical replicates of blood from several donors. The repertoire was sequenced with immunoSEQ multiplex PCR; TCRdb's copy has only in-frame clones and lacks some. The sample consists of 65,000 to 90,000 clones, 90% to 95% of them appearing once. The CDR3 sequence is 15 residues long. The germline CDR1 and CDR2 sequences are SEHNR and FQNEAQ (reference sequence). V gave up 6 bases and J gave up 0 bases; unmatched junction bases: 5. This chain uses TRBV7-9 with TRBJ2-1; 7 nucleotides match TRBD2. Sequenced material: PBMCs. The receptor's source is a human donor in good health. Some clones in this sample may be carry-over from other donors' samples. CDR3 DNA: TGTGCCAGCAGTCCAAGCGGGATCTCCTACAATGAGCAGTTCTTC. Protein product: CASSPSGISYNEQFF.